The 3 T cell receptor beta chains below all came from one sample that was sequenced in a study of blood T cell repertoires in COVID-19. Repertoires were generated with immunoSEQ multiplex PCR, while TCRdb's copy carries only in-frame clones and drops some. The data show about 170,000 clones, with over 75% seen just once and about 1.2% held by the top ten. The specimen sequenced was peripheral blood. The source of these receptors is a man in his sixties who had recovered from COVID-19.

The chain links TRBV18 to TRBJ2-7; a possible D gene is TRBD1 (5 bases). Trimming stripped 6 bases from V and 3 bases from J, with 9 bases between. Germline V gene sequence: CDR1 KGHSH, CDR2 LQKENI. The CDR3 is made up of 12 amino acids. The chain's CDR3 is CASSSDSYEQYF. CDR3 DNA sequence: TGTGCCAGCTCCTCAGACAGCTACGAGCAGTACTTC.

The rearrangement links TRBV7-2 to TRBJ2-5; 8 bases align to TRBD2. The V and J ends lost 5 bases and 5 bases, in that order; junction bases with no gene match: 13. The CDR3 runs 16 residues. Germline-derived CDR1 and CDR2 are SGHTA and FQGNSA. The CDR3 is CASSPRTSLSGETQYF. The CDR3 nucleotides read TGTGCCAGCAGCCCCCGGACTAGCCTCTCGGGGGAGACCCAGTACTTC.

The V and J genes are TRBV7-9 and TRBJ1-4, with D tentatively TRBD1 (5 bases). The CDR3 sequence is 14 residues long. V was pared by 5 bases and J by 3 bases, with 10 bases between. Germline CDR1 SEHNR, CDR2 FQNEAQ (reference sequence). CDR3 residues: CASSLWGANEKLFF. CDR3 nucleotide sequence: TGTGCCAGCAGCCTCTGGGGGGCTAATGAAAAACTGTTTTTT. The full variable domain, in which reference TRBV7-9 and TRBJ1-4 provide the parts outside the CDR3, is DTGVSQNPRHKITKRGQNVTFRCDPISEHNRLYWYRQTLGQGPEFLTYFQNEAQLEKSRLLSDRFSAERPKGSFSTLEIQRTEQGDSAMYLCASSLWGANEKLFFGSGTQLSVL.